The clone carrying this T cell receptor (beta chain) was recorded at least ten times. The antigen is undetermined. The sample originates from a study of naive and memory T cell subsets. Study observations and caveats: Potentially, T cell activation and differentiation skew this RNA-based measurement.

Germline CDR1 reads SGDLS; CDR2 reads YYNGEE. The CDR3 is 14 amino acids. The ends were cut back, 4 bases at V and 0 bases at J, with 8 bases in the middle. Ligated cDNA underwent four rounds of PCR with nested alpha and beta constant region primers and SP2. Reverse transcription of blood and skin TCR RNA was primed at alpha and beta constant regions. A single record per CDR3 protein comes from TCRdb applying MiXCR to the 5' RACE reads. Of about 62,000 distinct CDR3 sequences listed, around 8% are singletons. An oligonucleotide containing a UMI was ligated to the 3' end of TCR cDNA. Input was roughly 1 to 1000 ng of DNase-treated total RNA without cell sorting.

The rearrangement uses TRBV9 and TRBJ2-1; D could derive from TRBD1 or TRBD2 (5 bases each). This clonotype originated in a female donor in good health. The CDR3 DNA sequence: TGTGCCAGCAGCTGGGACCACTCCTACAATGAGCAGTTCTTC. It codes for CASSWDHSYNEQFF.